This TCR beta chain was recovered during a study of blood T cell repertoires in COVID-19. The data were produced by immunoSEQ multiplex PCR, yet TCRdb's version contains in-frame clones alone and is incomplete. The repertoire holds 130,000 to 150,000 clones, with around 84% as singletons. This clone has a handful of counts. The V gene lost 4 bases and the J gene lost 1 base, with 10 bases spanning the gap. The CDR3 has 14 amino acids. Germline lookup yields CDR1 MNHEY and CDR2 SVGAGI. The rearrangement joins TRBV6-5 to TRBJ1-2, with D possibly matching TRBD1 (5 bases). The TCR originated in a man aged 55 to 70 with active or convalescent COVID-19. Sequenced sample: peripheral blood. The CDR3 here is CASSWGGLNYGYTF. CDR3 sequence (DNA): TGTGCCAGCAGTTGGGGGGGTCTTAACTATGGCTACACCTTC.